The 3 T cell receptor beta chains presented below share a single source sample, sequenced in a study of regulatory T cells in long-lasting Graves disease. With iRepertoire HTBI primers and Arm-PCR of CDR3 regions, TCR beta libraries were built. TCRdb reprocessed the multiplex PCR reads via MiXCR and lists one record per CDR3 protein. The sample comprises 500,000 to 700,000 distinct CDR3 sequences, around 30% of which are singletons, and about 40% rests with the top ten. Time point here: persistent/refractory GD, antithyroid drugs over 5 years with positive TRAb. Isolated PBMC RNA provided the starting material for the TCR library. The input for sequencing was peripheral blood mononuclear cells (PBMCs), taken when the disease was refractory, from a patient treated with antithyroid drugs. The receptors stem from a female donor with Graves disease.

This chain connects TRBV6-1 to TRBJ2-7, with 9 bases lining up with TRBD1. V lost 7 bases, J lost 5 bases, and 12 bases stayed unmatched. Germline V gene data show CDR1 as MNHNS and CDR2 as SASEGT. This CDR3 contains 15 residues. CDR3 region: CASTQVQGAANEQYF. As DNA, the CDR3 is TGTGCCAGCACCCAAGTACAGGGGGCTGCCAACGAGCAGTACTTC.

J is TRBJ1-2 and V is TRBV6-5; 9 nucleotides agree with TRBD1. With 2 bases clipped from V and 4 bases from J, the junction kept 8 bases outside the gene matches. Germline values: CDR1 MNHEY, CDR2 SVGAGI. The CDR3 has 16 residues. CDR3 coding DNA: TGTGCCAGCAGTTACCGGACAGGGGTAAAGGGCTATGGCTACACCTTC. This translates into CASSYRTGVKGYGYTF.

The J gene is TRBJ2-5, the V gene TRBV6-1, with unresolved D. Germline CDR1 is MNHNS and CDR2 is SASEGT. CDR3 length: 12 residues. V lost 11 bases to trimming and J lost 2 bases, with 12 bases between them. CDR3 in amino acids: CAHGQRQETQYF. For the CDR3, the DNA is TGTGCCCACGGGCAGCGACAAGAGACCCAGTACTTC.